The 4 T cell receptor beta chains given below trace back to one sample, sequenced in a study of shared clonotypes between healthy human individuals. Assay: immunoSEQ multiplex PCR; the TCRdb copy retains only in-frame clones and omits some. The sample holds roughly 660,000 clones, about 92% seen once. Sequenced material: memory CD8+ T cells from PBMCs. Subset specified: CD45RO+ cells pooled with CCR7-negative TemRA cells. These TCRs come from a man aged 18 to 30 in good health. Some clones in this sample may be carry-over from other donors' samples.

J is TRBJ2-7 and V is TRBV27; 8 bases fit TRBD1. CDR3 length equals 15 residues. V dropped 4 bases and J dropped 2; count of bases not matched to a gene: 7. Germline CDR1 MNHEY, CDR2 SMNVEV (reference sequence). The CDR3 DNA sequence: TGTGCCAGCAGTTCCACCGGGACAGGCCCCTACGAGCAGTACTTC. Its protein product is CASSSTGTGPYEQYF.

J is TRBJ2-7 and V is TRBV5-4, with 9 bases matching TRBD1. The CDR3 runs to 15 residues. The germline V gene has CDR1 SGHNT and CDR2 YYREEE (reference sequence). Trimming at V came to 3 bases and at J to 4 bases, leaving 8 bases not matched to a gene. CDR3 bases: TGTGCCAGCAGCTATGCCGGGACAGGGCATTACGAGCAGTACTTC. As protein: CASSYAGTGHYEQYF.

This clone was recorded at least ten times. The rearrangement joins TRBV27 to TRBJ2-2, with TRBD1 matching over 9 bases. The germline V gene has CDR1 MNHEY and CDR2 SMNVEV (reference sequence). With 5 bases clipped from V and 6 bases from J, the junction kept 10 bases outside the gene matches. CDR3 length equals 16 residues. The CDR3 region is CASSPRDREWAGELFF. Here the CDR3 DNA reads TGTGCCAGCAGTCCCCGGGACAGGGAATGGGCCGGGGAGCTGTTTTTT.

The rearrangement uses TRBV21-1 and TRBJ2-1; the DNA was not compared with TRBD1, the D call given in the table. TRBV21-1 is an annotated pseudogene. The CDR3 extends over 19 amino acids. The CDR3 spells CASRQSLEGDRVPYNEQFF. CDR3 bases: TGTGCCAGCAGGCAGTCTCTGGAGGGCGACAGGGTCCCCTACAATGAGCAGTTCTTC.